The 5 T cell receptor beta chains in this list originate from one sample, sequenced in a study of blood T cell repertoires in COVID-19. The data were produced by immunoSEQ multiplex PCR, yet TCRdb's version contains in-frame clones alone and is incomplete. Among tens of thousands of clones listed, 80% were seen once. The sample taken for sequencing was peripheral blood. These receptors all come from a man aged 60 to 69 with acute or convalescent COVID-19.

DNA of the CDR3: TGTGCCAGCAGCTTAGAAATTCGGCGGGACTACGAGCAGTACTTC. This codes for CASSLEIRRDYEQYF. The rearrangement links TRBV11-2 to TRBJ2-7; TRBD2 is a possible D gene (6 bases). This CDR3 spans 15 amino acids. Trimming stripped 0 bases from V and 3 bases from J, with 12 bases between. Germline V gene lookup returns CDR1 SGHAT and CDR2 FQNNGV.

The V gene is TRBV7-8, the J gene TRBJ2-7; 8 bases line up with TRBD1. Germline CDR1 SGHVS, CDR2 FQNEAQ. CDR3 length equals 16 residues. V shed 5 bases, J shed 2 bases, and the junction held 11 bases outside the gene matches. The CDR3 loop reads CASSPQGASATYEQYF. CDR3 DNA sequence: TGTGCCAGCAGCCCTCAGGGGGCTAGCGCTACCTACGAGCAGTACTTC.

The CDR3 spells CASSLQRTVPGELFF. The DNA for the CDR3 is TGTGCCAGCAGCTTACAGCGAACGGTCCCCGGGGAGCTGTTTTTT. The J gene is TRBJ2-2, the V gene TRBV7-9; D not certain. Germline assignment: CDR1 SEHNR and CDR2 FQNEAQ (reference sequence). There are 15 residues in the CDR3. The V gene lost 2 bases and the J gene lost 6 bases, with 13 bases spanning the gap.

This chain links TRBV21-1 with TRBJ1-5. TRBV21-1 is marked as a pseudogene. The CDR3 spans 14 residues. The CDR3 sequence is CASSKLSVDQPQHF. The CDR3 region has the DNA TGTGCCAGCAGCAAATTGAGTGTTGATCAGCCCCAGCATTTT.

The DNA for the CDR3 is TGTGCCAGCAGCTTGTCGGGGGATCGAGATACGCAGTATTTT. This sequence encodes CASSLSGDRDTQYF. The rearrangement joins TRBV5-5 to TRBJ2-3; possible D gene TRBD2, 6 bases. V shed 1 base and J shed 5 bases, with 11 bases lying between them. Germline V CDR1 and CDR2: SGHKS, YYEKEE (reference sequence). The CDR3 is 14 amino acids.